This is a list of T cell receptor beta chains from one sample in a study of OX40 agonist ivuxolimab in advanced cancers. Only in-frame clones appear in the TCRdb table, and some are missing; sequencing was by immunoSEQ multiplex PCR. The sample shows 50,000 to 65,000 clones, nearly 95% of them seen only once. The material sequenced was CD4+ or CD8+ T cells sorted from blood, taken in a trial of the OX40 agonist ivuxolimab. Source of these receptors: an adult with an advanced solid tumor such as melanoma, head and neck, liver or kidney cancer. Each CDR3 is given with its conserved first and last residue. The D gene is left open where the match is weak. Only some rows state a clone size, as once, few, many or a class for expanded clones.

CDR3 DNA: TGTGCCAGCAGCCCGACGCGGCGGGAGACCCAGTACTTC
CDR3 protein: CASSPTRRETQYF
D gene: .
J gene: TRBJ2-5
V gene: TRBV7-8
clone size: .

CDR3 DNA: TGTGCCAGCAAAAAAGAGACGGACTTCAATCAGCAGTTCTTC
CDR3 protein: CASKKETDFNQQFF
D gene: .
J gene: TRBJ2-1
V gene: TRBV28
clone size: .

CDR3 DNA: TGCGCCAGCAAGGGGGGAGGGGAGACCCAGTACTTC
CDR3 protein: CASKGGGETQYF
D gene: .
J gene: TRBJ2-5
V gene: TRBV23-1
clone size: .

CDR3 DNA: TGTGCCAGTAGGGGGGCGGGCAGCTCCTACAATGAGCAGTTCTTC
CDR3 protein: CASRGAGSSYNEQFF
D gene: .
J gene: TRBJ2-1
V gene: TRBV19
clone size: few

CDR3 DNA: TGTGCCAGCTTCCGGGGGGGCAACTATGGCTACACCTTC
CDR3 protein: CASFRGGNYGYTF
D gene: .
J gene: TRBJ1-2
V gene: TRBV6-1
clone size: .

CDR3 DNA: TGTGCCAGCAGCCTAGGGGACAATGAGCAGTTCTTC
CDR3 protein: CASSLGDNEQFF
D gene: .
J gene: TRBJ2-1
V gene: TRBV11-2
clone size: .

CDR3 DNA: TGTGCCAGCAGTTTATCCCTAGCAGGCTACAATGAGCAGTTCTTC
CDR3 protein: CASSLSLAGYNEQFF
D gene: .
J gene: TRBJ2-1
V gene: TRBV27
clone size: .

CDR3 DNA: TGCAGCGTCACCTTTGGGGGGGGACAGCCCCAGCATTTT
CDR3 protein: CSVTFGGGQPQHF
D gene: .
J gene: TRBJ1-5
V gene: TRBV29-1
clone size: .

CDR3 DNA: TGTGCCAGTTCAGGGTTCCAGGCCATCTACGAGCAGTACTTC
CDR3 protein: CASSGFQAIYEQYF
D gene: .
J gene: TRBJ2-7
V gene: TRBV19
clone size: .

CDR3 DNA: TGTGCCAGCAGCGAGGGCAGGAAAGAACAGCCCCAGCATTTT
CDR3 protein: CASSEGRKEQPQHF
D gene: .
J gene: TRBJ1-5
V gene: TRBV21-1
clone size: .

CDR3 DNA: TGTGCCAGCTCCACCTCCTACGAGCAGTACTTC
CDR3 protein: CASSTSYEQYF
D gene: .
J gene: TRBJ2-7
V gene: TRBV18
clone size: once

CDR3 DNA: TGTGCCAGCAGCCCCGCGGCTAGCGGGTTTTTCAATGAGCAGTTCTTC
CDR3 protein: CASSPAASGFFNEQFF
D gene: TRBD2
J gene: TRBJ2-1
V gene: TRBV11-3
clone size: .

CDR3 DNA: TGTGCCAGTAGTATAGGCTTCAGTGCTGGGAATGAGCAGTTCTTC
CDR3 protein: CASSIGFSAGNEQFF
D gene: .
J gene: TRBJ2-1
V gene: TRBV19
clone size: .

CDR3 DNA: TGTGCCACCAGCAGAGACGGGGGGCAATCCTACGAGCAGTACTTC
CDR3 protein: CATSRDGGQSYEQYF
D gene: .
J gene: TRBJ2-7
V gene: TRBV15
clone size: .

CDR3 DNA: TGCGCCAGCAGCTTGGAGAGCAATCAGCCCCAGCATTTT
CDR3 protein: CASSLESNQPQHF
D gene: .
J gene: TRBJ1-5
V gene: TRBV5-1
clone size: .

CDR3 DNA: TGTGCCAGCAGGTCGGTGGCAGCCACCCCTAAGCCCCAGCATTTT
CDR3 protein: CASRSVAATPKPQHF
D gene: .
J gene: TRBJ1-5
V gene: TRBV28
clone size: once

CDR3 DNA: TGTGCCAGCACCGACAGACCGACGAGTGAAAAACTGTTTTTT
CDR3 protein: CASTDRPTSEKLFF
D gene: .
J gene: TRBJ1-4
V gene: TRBV19
clone size: .

CDR3 DNA: TGTGCCAGCACGACAGGGCGAACCGGGGAGCTGTTTTTT
CDR3 protein: CASTTGRTGELFF
D gene: TRBD1
J gene: TRBJ2-2
V gene: TRBV7-9
clone size: once

CDR3 DNA: TGTGCCAGTAGCGAGGGGTCACCCTCCTACGAGCAGTACTTC
CDR3 protein: CASSEGSPSYEQYF
D gene: .
J gene: TRBJ2-7
V gene: TRBV19
clone size: .

CDR3 DNA: TGTGCCAGCAGTGGGCTCGGTTTCCAAGAGACCCAGTACTTC
CDR3 protein: CASSGLGFQETQYF
D gene: .
J gene: TRBJ2-5
V gene: TRBV6-1
clone size: .